This T cell receptor (beta chain) was observed in a study of T cell repertoires in cytomegalovirus infection. Overall study results and limits: Identification of carriers of CMV plus the relevant HLA was performed using cumulative public TCR beta family frequency.

Germline CDR1 reads LNHDA; CDR2 reads SQIVND (reference sequence). The CDR3 is 13 residues long. V lost 4 bases to trimming and J lost 1 base, with 8 bases between them. This clonotype occurred many times. Its antigen is still unknown. TCRdb recomputed calls from the reads with MiXCR, one row per CDR3 protein. Of approximately 170,000 distinct CDR3 sequences in the sample, about an eighth were seen once. The sample was PBMCs. The receptor was isolated from a human donor in good health (CMV status not recorded). Some clones in this sample may be carry-over from other donors' samples. This rearrangement joins TRBV19 to TRBJ2-7, with D hard to call. Here the CDR3 reads CASSKASSYEQYF. The CDR3 bases are TGTGCCAGTAGTAAAGCCAGTTCCTACGAGCAGTACTTC.